In this sample, the clone carrying this T cell receptor beta chain turned up once. Its matching antigen is unknown. The V gene's germline CDR1 is SGHRS and CDR2 YFSETQ. With 4 bases removed from V and 0 bases from J, the gap between germline ends came to 1 base. The CDR3 loop spans 11 amino acids. Profiled with immunoSEQ multiplex PCR; TCRdb holds only in-frame clones, not every one. The sample holds some 250,000 clones, around 90% seen once. The data belong to a study of cytomegalovirus exposure and HLA in healthy donors. Study at large: The 120 or so validation repertoires and the roughly 700 first-cohort repertoires shared a platform, a later analysis reported. Regarding the study as a whole: Rare sequences made up most TCRs, while some public TCRs were found in many donors. Reports indicated that the classifier achieved high specificity and sensitivity in diagnosing cytomegalovirus status. The study listed roughly 150 cytomegalovirus-associated TCR beta chains.

Sequenced: PBMCs. The receptor was isolated from a woman younger than 45 in good health and CMV-seronegative. The rearrangement joins TRBV5-1 to TRBJ2-5; D unresolved. DNA of the CDR3: TGCGCCAGCAGCCACCAAGAGACCCAGTACTTC. It encodes CASSHQETQYF. Complete variable domain (other parts from reference TRBV5-1 and TRBJ2-5): KAGVTQTPRYLIKTRGQQVTLSCSPISGHRSVSWYQQTPGQGLQFLFEYFSETQRNKGNFPGRFSGRQFSNSRSEMNVSTLELGDSALYLCASSHQETQYFGPGTRLLVL.